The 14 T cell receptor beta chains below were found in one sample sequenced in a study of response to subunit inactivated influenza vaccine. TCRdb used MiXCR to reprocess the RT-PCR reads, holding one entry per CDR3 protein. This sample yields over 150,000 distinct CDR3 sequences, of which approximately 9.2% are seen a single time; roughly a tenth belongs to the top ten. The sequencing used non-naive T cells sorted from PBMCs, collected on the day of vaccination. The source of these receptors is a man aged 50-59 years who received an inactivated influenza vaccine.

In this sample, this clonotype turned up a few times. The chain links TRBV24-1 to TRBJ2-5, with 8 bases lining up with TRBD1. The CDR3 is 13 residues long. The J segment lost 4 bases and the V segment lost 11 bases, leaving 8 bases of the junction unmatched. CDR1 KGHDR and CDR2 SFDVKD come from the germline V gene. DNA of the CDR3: TGTGCCAGGCCAGGACAGGGTAGAGAGACCCAGTACTTC. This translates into CARPGQGRETQYF.

CDR3: CASSPLRTYEQYF. CDR3 nucleotides: TGTGCCAGCAGCCCCCTAAGAACCTACGAGCAGTACTTC. The chain couples TRBV6-1 to TRBJ2-7; unclear D gene. The CDR3 is 13 amino acids. Trimming cost V 6 bases and J 2 bases, with 11 bases left between them. Germline CDR1 and CDR2: MNHNS and SASEGT.

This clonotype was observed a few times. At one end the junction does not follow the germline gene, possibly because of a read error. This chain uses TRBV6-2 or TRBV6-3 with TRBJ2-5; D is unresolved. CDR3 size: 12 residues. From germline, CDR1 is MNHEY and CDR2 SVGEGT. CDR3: CASGGFQGTQYF. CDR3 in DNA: TGTGCCAGCGGTGGATTCCAAGGGACCCAGTACTTC.

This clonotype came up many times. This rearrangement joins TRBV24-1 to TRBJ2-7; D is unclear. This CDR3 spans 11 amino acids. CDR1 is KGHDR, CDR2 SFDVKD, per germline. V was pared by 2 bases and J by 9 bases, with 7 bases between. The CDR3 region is CATSDSSGQYF. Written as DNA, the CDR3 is TGTGCCACCAGTGATTCTAGTGGGCAGTACTTC.

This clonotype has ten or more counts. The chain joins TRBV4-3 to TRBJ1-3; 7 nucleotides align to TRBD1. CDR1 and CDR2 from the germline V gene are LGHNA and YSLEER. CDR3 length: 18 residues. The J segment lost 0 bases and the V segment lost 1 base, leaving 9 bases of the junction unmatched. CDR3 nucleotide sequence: TGCGCCAGCAGCCAAGGAACCGGGACAGTAACCTCTGGAAACACCATATATTTT. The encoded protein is CASSQGTGTVTSGNTIYF.

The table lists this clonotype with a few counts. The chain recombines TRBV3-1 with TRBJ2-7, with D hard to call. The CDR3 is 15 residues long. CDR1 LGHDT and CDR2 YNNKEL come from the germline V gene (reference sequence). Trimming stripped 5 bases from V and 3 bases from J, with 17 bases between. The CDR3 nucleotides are TGTGCCAGCAGCGAAGGGCCGGACGCTAACTACGAGCAGTACTTC. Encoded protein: CASSEGPDANYEQYF.

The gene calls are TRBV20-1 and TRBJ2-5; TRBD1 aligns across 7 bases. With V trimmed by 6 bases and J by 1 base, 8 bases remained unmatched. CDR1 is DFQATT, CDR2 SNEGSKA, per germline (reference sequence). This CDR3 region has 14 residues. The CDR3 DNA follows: TGCAGTGCCGGTCGGGCAGGGGGCCAAGAGACCCAGTACTTC. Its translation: CSAGRAGGQETQYF.

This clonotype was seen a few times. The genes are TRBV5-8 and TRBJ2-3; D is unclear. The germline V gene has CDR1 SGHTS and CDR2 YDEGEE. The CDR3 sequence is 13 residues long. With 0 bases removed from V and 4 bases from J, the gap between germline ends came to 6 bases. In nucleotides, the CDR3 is TGTGCCAGCAGCTTGGTGTTGGCAGATACGCAGTATTTT. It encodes CASSLVLADTQYF.

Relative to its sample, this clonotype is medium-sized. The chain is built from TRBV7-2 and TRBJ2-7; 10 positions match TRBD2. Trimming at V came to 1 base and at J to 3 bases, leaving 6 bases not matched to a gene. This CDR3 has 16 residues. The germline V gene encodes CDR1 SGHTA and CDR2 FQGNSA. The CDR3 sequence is CASSLVMLAGVYEQYF. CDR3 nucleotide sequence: TGTGCCAGCAGCTTAGTGATGCTAGCGGGAGTCTACGAGCAGTACTTC. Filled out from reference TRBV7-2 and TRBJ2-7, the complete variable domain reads GAGVSQSPSNKVTEKGKDVELRCDPISGHTALYWYRQSLGQGLEFLIYFQGNSAPDKSGLPSDRFSAERTGGSVSTLTIQRTQQEDSAVYLCASSLVMLAGVYEQYFGPGTRLTVT.

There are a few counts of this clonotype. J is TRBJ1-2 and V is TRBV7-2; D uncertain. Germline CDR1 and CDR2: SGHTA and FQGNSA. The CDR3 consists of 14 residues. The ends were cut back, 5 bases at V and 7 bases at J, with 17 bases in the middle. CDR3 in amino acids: CASSRPSERSGYTF. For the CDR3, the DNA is TGTGCCAGCAGCCGGCCGTCGGAACGGAGTGGCTACACCTTC. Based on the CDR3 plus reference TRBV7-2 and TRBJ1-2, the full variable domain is GAGVSQSPSNKVTEKGKDVELRCDPISGHTALYWYRQSLGQGLEFLIYFQGNSAPDKSGLPSDRFSAERTGGSVSTLTIQRTQQEDSAVYLCASSRPSERSGYTFGSGTRLTVV.

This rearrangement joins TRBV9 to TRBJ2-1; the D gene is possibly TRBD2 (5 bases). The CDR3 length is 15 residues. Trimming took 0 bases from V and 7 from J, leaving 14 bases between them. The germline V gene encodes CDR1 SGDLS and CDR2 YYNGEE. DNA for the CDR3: TGTGCCAGCAGCGTAGACAGCGGATGGAGTAATGAGCAGTTCTTC. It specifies CASSVDSGWSNEQFF. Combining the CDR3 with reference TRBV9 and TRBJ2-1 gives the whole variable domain DSGVTQTPKHLITATGQRVTLRCSPRSGDLSVYWYQQSLDQGLQFLIQYYNGEERAKGNILERFSAQQFPDLHSELNLSSLELGDSALYFCASSVDSGWSNEQFFGPGTRLTVL.

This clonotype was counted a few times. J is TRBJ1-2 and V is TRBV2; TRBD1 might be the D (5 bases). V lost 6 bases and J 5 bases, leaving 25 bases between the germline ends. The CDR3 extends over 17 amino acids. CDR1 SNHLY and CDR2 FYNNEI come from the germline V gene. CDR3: CASRGVGVLQLSYGYTF. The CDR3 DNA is TGTGCCAGCAGGGGGGTGGGGGTCCTCCAATTGTCGTATGGCTACACCTTC.

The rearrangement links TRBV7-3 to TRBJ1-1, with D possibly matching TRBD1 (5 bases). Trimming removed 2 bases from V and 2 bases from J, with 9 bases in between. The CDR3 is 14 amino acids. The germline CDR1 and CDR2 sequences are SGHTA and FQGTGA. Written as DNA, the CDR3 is TGTGCCAGCAGCTTATACGGGGGTAACACTGAAGCTTTCTTT. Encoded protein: CASSLYGGNTEAFF. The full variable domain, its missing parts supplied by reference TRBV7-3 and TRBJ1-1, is GAGVSQTPSNKVTEKGKYVELRCDPISGHTALYWYRQSLGQGPEFLIYFQGTGAADDSGLPNDRFFAVRPEGSVSTLKIQRTERGDSAVYLCASSLYGGNTEAFFGQGTRLTVV.

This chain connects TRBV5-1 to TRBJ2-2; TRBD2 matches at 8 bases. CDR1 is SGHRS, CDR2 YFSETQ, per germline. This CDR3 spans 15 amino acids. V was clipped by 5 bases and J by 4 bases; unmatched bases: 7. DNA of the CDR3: TGCGCCAGCAGTAGCGGGACGGTTGGCACCGGGGAGCTGTTTTTT. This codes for CASSSGTVGTGELFF.